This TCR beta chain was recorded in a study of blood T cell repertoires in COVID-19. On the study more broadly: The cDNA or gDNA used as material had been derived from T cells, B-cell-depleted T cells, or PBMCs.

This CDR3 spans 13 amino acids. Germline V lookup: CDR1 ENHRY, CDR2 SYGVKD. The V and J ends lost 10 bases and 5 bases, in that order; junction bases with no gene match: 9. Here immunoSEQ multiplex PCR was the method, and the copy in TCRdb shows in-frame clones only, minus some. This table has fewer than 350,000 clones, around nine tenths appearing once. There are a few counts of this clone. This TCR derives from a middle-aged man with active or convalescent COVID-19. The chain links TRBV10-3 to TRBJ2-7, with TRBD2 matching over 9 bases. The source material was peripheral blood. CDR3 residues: CATLGGGADEQYF. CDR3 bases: TGTGCCACCCTTGGCGGGGGGGCGGACGAGCAGTACTTC.